What follows are 31 T cell receptor beta chains derived from one specimen sequenced in a study of shared clonotypes between healthy human individuals (dated by TCRdb to the early 2020s). Receptor amplification or capture employed the immunoSEQ multiplex PCR assay. Entries here come from immuneACCESS through TCRdb and include only in-frame sequences with V and J called. Some clones fail to appear in such tables; in the studies checked, an unresolved V gene covers under half of the shortfall, and the cause of the remainder is unknown. The sample records around 320,000 clones, 87% of which are singletons. The ten most abundant clones make up around 15% of the sample. Source material: memory CD8+ T cells sorted from blood. The cell subset or site tag for this specimen amounts to: CD45RO+ cells pooled with CCR7-negative TemRA cells. The receptors shown here come from a man younger than 35 in good health.

The rearrangement joins TRBV7-9 to TRBJ1-1; D remains unclear. CDR3 size: 12 residues. Germline CDR1 reads SEHNR; CDR2 reads FQNEAQ (reference sequence). Trimming removed 5 bases from V and 6 bases from J, with 10 bases in between. In DNA form, the CDR3 reads TGTGCCAGCAGCCCAAGGGTGCCTGAAGCTTTCTTT. Protein: CASSPRVPEAFF.

The count of this clone is one. Other DNA sequences within the sample encode an identical CDR3. The chain links TRBV29-1 to TRBJ2-7; 7 bases line up with TRBD1. Germline V gives CDR1 SQVTM, CDR2 ANQGSEA. The ends lost 4 bases at V and 3 bases at J; junction bases unmatched: 6. The CDR3 extends over 13 amino acids. CDR3 residues: CSVGQGEGYEQYF. The CDR3 region has the DNA TGCAGCGTTGGGCAGGGGGAAGGCTACGAGCAGTACTTC.

J is TRBJ1-2 and V is TRBV11-3; D not certain. Germline values: CDR1 SGHNT, CDR2 YENEEA. Trimming pared 0 bases from V and 1 base from J, leaving 15 bases between. This CDR3 is built from 17 residues. The CDR3 DNA reads TGTGCCAGCAGCTTAGAGTTAGTGACCGTTAGTAACTATGGCTACACCTTC. Translated, it gives CASSLELVTVSNYGYTF.

This clone was recorded once. The rearrangement joins TRBV7-9 to TRBJ1-1; 7 nucleotides match TRBD1. The CDR3 totals 15 residues. The V gene end was trimmed by 1 base and the J gene end by 5 bases; junction bases not matched to a gene: 7. The germline V gene encodes CDR1 SEHNR and CDR2 FQNEAQ (reference sequence). CDR3 sequence (DNA): TGTGCCAGCAGCTTAGTTGGCAGGGGGTATACTGAAGCTTTCTTT. This sequence encodes CASSLVGRGYTEAFF.

The V gene is TRBV20-1, the J gene TRBJ2-7, with D possibly matching TRBD2 (6 bases). Trimming stripped 3 bases from V and 10 bases from J, with 10 bases between. The CDR3 sequence is 10 residues long. Germline values: CDR1 DFQATT, CDR2 SNEGSKA (reference sequence). This chain's CDR3 is CSASEGTQYF. The DNA for the CDR3 is TGCAGTGCTAGCGAAGGGACTCAGTACTTC.

This chain joins TRBV7-9 and TRBJ2-1; 8 nucleotides align to TRBD1. This CDR3 comprises 14 residues. V lost 5 bases and J lost 6; bases outside the gene matches: 6. Germline V CDR1 and CDR2: SEHNR, FQNEAQ (reference sequence). DNA of the CDR3: TGTGCCAGCAGCCTCTCGGACAGGGTCAATGAGCAGTTCTTC. Translating gives CASSLSDRVNEQFF.

The V and J genes are TRBV9 and TRBJ1-3, with no clear D. Germline V gives CDR1 SGDLS, CDR2 YYNGEE. The CDR3 is made up of 16 amino acids. V gave up 0 bases and J gave up 3 bases, with 13 bases separating them. Here the CDR3 reads CASSVAVGRSGNTIYF. CDR3 DNA: TGTGCCAGCAGCGTAGCGGTAGGCCGGAGTGGAAACACCATATATTTT.

V and J are TRBV13 and TRBJ2-1, with D possibly TRBD1 on 7 matching bases. From germline, CDR1 is PRHDT and CDR2 FYEKMQ (reference sequence). The V gene lost 7 bases and the J gene lost 5 bases, with 9 bases spanning the gap. There are 12 residues in the CDR3. CDR3 region: CASTGGNNEQFF. In DNA, the CDR3 is TGTGCCAGCACAGGGGGGAACAATGAGCAGTTCTTC.

This sequence joins TRBV25-1 and TRBJ1-6; D remains ambiguous. The CDR3 sequence is 15 residues long. The V end was cut by 2 bases, the J end by 9 bases, with 14 bases between. The germline V gene encodes CDR1 MGHDK and CDR2 SYGVNS. CDR3 residues: CASSEQAAAGSPLHF. DNA of the CDR3: TGTGCCAGCAGTGAACAGGCAGCCGCAGGTTCACCCCTCCACTTT.

Only one count was recorded for this clone. V is TRBV5-6 and J is TRBJ2-5; TRBD1 is a possible D gene (5 bases). The CDR3 runs 13 residues. V lost 4 bases to trimming and J lost 5 bases, with 12 bases between them. CDR1 and CDR2 (germline): SGHDT, YYEEEE. As DNA, the CDR3 is TGTGCCAGCAGCCCCAGGGATTGGGAGACCCAGTACTTC. Amino acids: CASSPRDWETQYF.

This chain uses TRBV4-2 with TRBJ2-7, with D unresolved. CDR3 length: 12 residues. The V gene lost 0 bases and the J gene lost 3 bases, with 3 bases spanning the gap. The germline CDR1 and CDR2 sequences are LGHNA and YNFKEQ. The CDR3 sequence: CASSQEDYEQYF. CDR3 nucleotide sequence: TGTGCCAGCAGCCAAGAAGACTACGAGCAGTACTTC.

V gene TRBV11-2 combines with J gene TRBJ2-7, with D perhaps being TRBD1 or TRBD2 (5 bases each). The CDR3 spans 15 residues. CDR1 is SGHAT, CDR2 FQNNGV, per germline. V lost 1 base, J lost 5 bases, and 15 bases lay in between. CDR3 bases: TGTGCCAGCAGCTTAGCGGGGCAGGGATCCCACGAGCAGTACTTC. It translates to CASSLAGQGSHEQYF. Using reference TRBV11-2 and TRBJ2-7 for the parts outside the CDR3, the full variable domain is EAGVAQSPRYKIIEKRQSVAFWCNPISGHATLYWYQQILGQGPKLLIQFQNNGVVDDSQLPKDRFSAERLKGVDSTLKIQPAKLEDSAVYLCASSLAGQGSHEQYFGPGTRLTVT.

V and J are TRBV9 and TRBJ2-5; 8 bases are shared with TRBD2. The CDR3 has 15 residues. The V gene's germline CDR1 is SGDLS and CDR2 YYNGEE. Trimming at V came to 4 bases and at J to 4 bases, leaving 9 bases not matched to a gene. CDR3 amino acids: CASSPGLAGGETQYF. DNA of the CDR3: TGTGCCAGCAGCCCCGGACTAGCTGGGGGAGAGACCCAGTACTTC.

This clone was seen a single time. The rearrangement joins TRBV2 to TRBJ1-1, with 12 bases that match TRBD1. Germline trimming cut 6 bases from V and 0 bases from J; bases unmatched to any gene: 11. The CDR3 spans 18 residues. The V gene's germline CDR1 is SNHLY and CDR2 FYNNEI. This CDR3 is CASRGTPGQGALNTEAFF. CDR3 DNA sequence: TGTGCCAGCAGGGGCACCCCGGGACAGGGGGCTTTGAACACTGAAGCTTTCTTT.

This clone was detected only once. The chain has TRBV27 and TRBJ1-2, with a possible D match to TRBD1 (5 bases). The CDR3 covers 13 residues. Germline CDR1 reads MNHEY; CDR2 reads SMNVEV (reference sequence). Trimming removed 3 bases from V and 2 bases from J, with 7 bases in between. Here the CDR3 reads CASSFQGNYGYTF. CDR3 sequence (DNA): TGTGCCAGCAGTTTCCAGGGAAACTATGGCTACACCTTC.

The chain uses TRBV4-3 and TRBJ2-7; D could derive from TRBD1 or TRBD2 (5 bases each). The V end was cut by 1 base, the J end by 0 bases, with 13 bases between. The CDR3 loop spans 16 amino acids. Germline CDR1 and CDR2: LGHNA and YSLEER. The CDR3 loop reads CASSQGRAGGSYEQYF. The DNA of the CDR3 is TGCGCCAGCAGCCAAGGTAGGGCTGGGGGCTCCTACGAGCAGTACTTC.

V usage is TRBV5-1 and J usage is TRBJ1-1; 8 bases map to TRBD1. The CDR3 runs 14 residues. The germline V gene has CDR1 SGHRS and CDR2 YFSETQ. With 3 bases clipped from V and 1 base from J, the junction kept 2 bases outside the gene matches. In nucleotides, the CDR3 is TGCGCCAGCAGCTCAGGGACAGGGAACACTGAAGCTTTCTTT. Translation gives CASSSGTGNTEAFF.

The rearrangement links TRBV5-1 to TRBJ2-1, with 14 bases matching TRBD2. This CDR3 contains 16 residues. The junction had 6 bases not matched to a gene; V was cut back by 4 bases and J by 6 bases. Germline CDR1 and CDR2: SGHRS and YFSETQ. The CDR3 DNA is TGCGCCAGCAGCCCACCGACTAGCGGGGGGGCCAATGAGCAGTTCTTC. Encoded protein: CASSPPTSGGANEQFF.

The genes are TRBV12-5 and TRBJ2-7, with TRBD2 identical over 8 bases. J was trimmed by 1 base and V by 7 bases; bases with no gene match: 3. There are 13 residues in the CDR3. CDR1 is LGHNT, CDR2 FRNRAP, per germline. As DNA, the CDR3 is TGTGCTAGTGAACTAGCGGCTTCCTACGAGCAGTACTTC. Its translation: CASELAASYEQYF.

J is TRBJ2-1 and V is TRBV19, with TRBD2 identical over 7 bases. Germline V gives CDR1 LNHDA, CDR2 SQIVND (reference sequence). The ends lost 7 bases at V and 3 bases at J; junction bases unmatched: 9. CDR3 size: 15 residues. The CDR3 protein is CASTTSLLLYNEQFF. CDR3 DNA: TGTGCCAGTACGACTAGCCTCCTCCTCTACAATGAGCAGTTCTTC. Supplemented by reference TRBV19 and TRBJ2-1, the full variable domain reads DGGITQSPKYLFRKEGQNVTLSCEQNLNHDAMYWYRQDPGQGLRLIYYSQIVNDFQKGDIAEGYSVSREKKESFPLTVTSAQKNPTAFYLCASTTSLLLYNEQFFGPGTRLTVL.

V gene TRBV4-3 combines with J gene TRBJ1-1; D unresolved. The germline V gene encodes CDR1 LGHNA and CDR2 YSLEER. The ends were cut back, 2 bases at V and 0 bases at J, with 13 bases in the middle. The CDR3 sequence is 16 residues long. The CDR3 is CASSQSLQIMNTEAFF. DNA for the CDR3: TGCGCCAGCAGCCAAAGTCTGCAGATTATGAACACTGAAGCTTTCTTT.

This rearrangement joins TRBV5-8 to TRBJ2-3; 8 bases are shared with TRBD1. This CDR3 has 15 amino acids. V shed 3 bases, J shed 0 bases, and the junction held 3 bases outside the gene matches. The V gene's germline CDR1 is SGHTS and CDR2 YDEGEE. The CDR3 protein is CASSYGQGSTDTQYF. DNA for the CDR3: TGTGCCAGCAGCTACGGACAGGGTAGCACAGATACGCAGTATTTT.

The V call is TRBV5-6, the J call TRBJ2-2; D might be TRBD1 (5 bases). The CDR3 is 15 amino acids. Germline assignment: CDR1 SGHDT and CDR2 YYEEEE. The V end lost 7 bases, the J end lost 1 base, and 14 bases lay between the germline ends. The CDR3 loop is CASFRAGMNTGELFF. The CDR3 DNA sequence: TGTGCCAGCTTCCGGGCAGGGATGAACACCGGGGAGCTGTTTTTT.

The rearrangement uses TRBV10-3 and TRBJ2-4; D possibly matches TRBD1 or TRBD2 (5 bases each). Trimming removed 10 bases at V and 8 bases at J, with 18 bases between. The CDR3 runs 13 residues. CDR1 and CDR2 (germline): ENHRY, SYGVKD. The CDR3 region has the DNA TGTGCCACCAACAACCCCCTGGGGGACATTCAGTACTTC. It yields the protein CATNNPLGDIQYF.

The CDR3 sequence: CASSLEGLNYGYTF. The CDR3 DNA follows: TGTGCCAGCAGCTTAGAGGGACTCAACTATGGCTACACCTTC. This chain joins TRBV7-8 and TRBJ1-2; D might be TRBD1 (5 bases). Trimming removed 1 base from V and 2 bases from J, with 8 bases in between. The CDR3 runs 14 residues. Germline CDR1 is SGHVS and CDR2 is FQNEAQ.

The rearrangement uses TRBV28 and TRBJ2-1, with D possibly matching TRBD2 (6 bases). The length of the CDR3 is 15 residues. Trimming took 6 bases from V and 0 from J, leaving 12 bases between them. Germline V gene lookup returns CDR1 MDHEN and CDR2 SYDVKM. The CDR3 sequence: CASSSSASSYNEQFF. The CDR3 nucleotides read TGTGCCAGCAGCTCTAGCGCGAGCTCCTACAATGAGCAGTTCTTC.

This chain links TRBV19 with TRBJ2-7, with D unresolved. The V end lost 3 bases, the J end lost 0 bases, and 6 bases lay between the germline ends. Germline-derived CDR1 and CDR2 are LNHDA and SQIVND (reference sequence). The CDR3 is 13 residues long. The CDR3 spells CASSIQRSYEQYF. The CDR3 DNA is TGTGCCAGTAGTATCCAGCGCTCCTACGAGCAGTACTTC.

V and J are TRBV20-1 and TRBJ2-3; no firm D call. CDR1 is DFQATT, CDR2 SNEGSKA, per germline (reference sequence). The CDR3 has 11 amino acids. V lost 0 bases to trimming and J lost 10 bases, with 8 bases between them. The CDR3 DNA reads as TGCAGTGCTAGAGATGGCAGACCGCAGTATTTT. It translates to CSARDGRPQYF.

J is TRBJ1-5 and V is TRBV9; D is unclear. Trimming left V 2 bases short and J 6 bases short, with 21 bases between. The CDR3 has 17 residues. Germline CDR1 is SGDLS and CDR2 is YYNGEE. The CDR3 DNA follows: TGTGCCAGCAGCGTCGGCATTCAGTTAGGCGCCGGTCAGCCCCAGCATTTT. Translated: CASSVGIQLGAGQPQHF.

The V gene is TRBV2, the J gene TRBJ2-4, with D hard to call. The germline V gene has CDR1 SNHLY and CDR2 FYNNEI. This CDR3 spans 12 amino acids. V dropped 8 bases and J dropped 5 bases, with 10 bases sitting between them. The DNA for the CDR3 is TGTGCCAGCGTGGGGAACCAAAACATTCAGTACTTC. Amino acids: CASVGNQNIQYF.

The CDR3 protein is CASSSTETQYF. The CDR3 DNA is TGTGCCAGCAGTTCGACGGAGACCCAGTACTTC. The rearrangement links TRBV28 to TRBJ2-5, with unresolved D. With 4 bases removed from V and 5 bases from J, the gap between germline ends came to 5 bases. The CDR3 length is 11 residues. Germline CDR1 is MDHEN and CDR2 is SYDVKM.